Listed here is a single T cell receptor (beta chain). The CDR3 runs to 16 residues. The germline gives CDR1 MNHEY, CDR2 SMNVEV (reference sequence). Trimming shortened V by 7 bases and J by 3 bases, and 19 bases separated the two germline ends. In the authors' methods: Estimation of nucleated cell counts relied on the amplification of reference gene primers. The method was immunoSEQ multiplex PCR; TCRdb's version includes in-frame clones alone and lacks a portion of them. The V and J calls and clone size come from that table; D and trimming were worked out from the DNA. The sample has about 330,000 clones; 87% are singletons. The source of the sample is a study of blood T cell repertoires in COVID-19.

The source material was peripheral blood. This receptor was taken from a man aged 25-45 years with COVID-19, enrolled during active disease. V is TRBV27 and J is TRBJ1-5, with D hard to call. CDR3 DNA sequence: TGTGCCAGCAACGACCGGGAACCTCGTGACAATCAGCCCCAGCATTTT. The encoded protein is CASNDREPRDNQPQHF.